A single sample is the source of the 8 T cell receptor beta chains below, sequenced in a study of T cells in Graves' hyperthyroidism and ophthalmopathy. The source material, RNA transcripts, was used to amplify TCR beta CDR3 regions. Initially, a first-round RT-PCR of the TCR CDR3 employed the HTBI primer set. MiXCR was run by TCRdb on the multiplex PCR reads, yielding one entry per CDR3 protein. The sample includes approximately 530,000 distinct CDR3 sequences, 20% seen only once; the top ten take 45% to 50%. Sequencing used blood. These receptors were collected from a man in his forties or fifties with Graves' ophthalmopathy.

This clonotype showed up just a few times. This chain links TRBV30 with TRBJ1-6; D is undetermined. The germline V gene has CDR1 GTSNPN and CDR2 SVGIG (reference sequence). The CDR3 is 12 amino acids. The germline V and J ends were trimmed by 4 bases and 7 bases, with 8 bases remaining between them. The CDR3 DNA sequence: TGTGCCTGGAACGTACAGAATTCACCCCTCCACTTT. This gives the protein CAWNVQNSPLHF.

The J gene is TRBJ1-5, the V gene TRBV18; maybe TRBD1 (6 bases). There are 14 residues in the CDR3. The germline V gene encodes CDR1 KGHSH and CDR2 LQKENI. Trimming removed 6 bases at V and 4 bases at J, with 13 bases between. DNA for the CDR3: TGTGCCAGCTCTGGGGGGGGCGCAAATCAGCCCCAGCATTTT. It is translated as CASSGGGANQPQHF.

This clonotype has at least ten counts. The V and J genes are TRBV2 and TRBJ2-7; no firm D call. V was cut by 3 bases and J by 4 bases, with 16 bases left in between. From germline, CDR1 is SNHLY and CDR2 FYNNEI. This CDR3 contains 15 residues. In nucleotides, the CDR3 is TGTGCCAGCAGTGAGGCGGCAAGAGCCCATTACGAGCAGTACTTC. Translating gives CASSEAARAHYEQYF.

Points on this clonotype: This sequence may be a read error, since a much larger clone differs from it by one base. This chain joins TRBV3-1 and TRBJ2-5, with 8 bases lining up with TRBD2. Looked up from germline, CDR1 is LGHDT and CDR2 is YNNKEL (reference sequence). The trim removed 1 base at V and 11 bases at J, leaving 9 bases unmatched. CDR3 size: 14 residues. As DNA, the CDR3 is TGTGCCAGCAGCCAAGGATCGGGACTAGAGTCGCAGTACTTC. Translating it yields CASSQGSGLESQYF.

The chain employs TRBV6-1 and TRBJ2-3, with unresolved D. The germline V gene has CDR1 MNHNS and CDR2 SASEGT. V was clipped by 7 bases and J by 0 bases, with 17 bases between them. The CDR3 is 16 amino acids. The CDR3 spells CASTKSHLFSTDTQYF. CDR3 DNA: TGTGCCAGCACAAAGTCTCACCTGTTTAGCACAGATACGCAGTATTTT.

This clonotype was detected ten times or more. The chain joins TRBV18 to TRBJ2-3; unclear D gene. CDR1 and CDR2 (germline): KGHSH, LQKENI. This CDR3 comprises 12 residues. V lost 5 bases and J 4 bases, leaving 7 bases between the germline ends. In DNA, the CDR3 is TGTGCCAGCTCAAGTCTCGCAGATACGCAGTATTTT. It encodes CASSSLADTQYF.

This clonotype was observed a few times. The V and J genes are TRBV29-1 and TRBJ1-4; D uncertain. There are 13 residues in the CDR3. The germline V gene has CDR1 SQVTM and CDR2 ANQGSEA. V lost 2 bases to trimming and J lost 5 bases, with 9 bases between them. The CDR3 loop reads CSVEPTANEKLFF. CDR3 in DNA: TGCAGCGTTGAACCAACAGCAAATGAAAAACTGTTTTTT.

This rearrangement joins TRBV5-1 to TRBJ2-7, with TRBD1 as a possible D gene (6 bases). Trimming pared 7 bases from V and 4 bases from J, leaving 27 bases between. Germline V gives CDR1 SGHRS, CDR2 YFSETQ. This CDR3 is built from 17 residues. CDR3 region: CASSLTVQGPRGYEQYF. The CDR3 DNA follows: TGCGCCAGCTCCCTGACGGTGCAGGGACCTAGGGGGTACGAGCAGTACTTC. The full variable domain, completed using reference TRBV5-1 and TRBJ2-7, is KAGVTQTPRYLIKTRGQQVTLSCSPISGHRSVSWYQQTPGQGLQFLFEYFSETQRNKGNFPGRFSGRQFSNSRSEMNVSTLELGDSALYLCASSLTVQGPRGYEQYFGPGTRLTVT.